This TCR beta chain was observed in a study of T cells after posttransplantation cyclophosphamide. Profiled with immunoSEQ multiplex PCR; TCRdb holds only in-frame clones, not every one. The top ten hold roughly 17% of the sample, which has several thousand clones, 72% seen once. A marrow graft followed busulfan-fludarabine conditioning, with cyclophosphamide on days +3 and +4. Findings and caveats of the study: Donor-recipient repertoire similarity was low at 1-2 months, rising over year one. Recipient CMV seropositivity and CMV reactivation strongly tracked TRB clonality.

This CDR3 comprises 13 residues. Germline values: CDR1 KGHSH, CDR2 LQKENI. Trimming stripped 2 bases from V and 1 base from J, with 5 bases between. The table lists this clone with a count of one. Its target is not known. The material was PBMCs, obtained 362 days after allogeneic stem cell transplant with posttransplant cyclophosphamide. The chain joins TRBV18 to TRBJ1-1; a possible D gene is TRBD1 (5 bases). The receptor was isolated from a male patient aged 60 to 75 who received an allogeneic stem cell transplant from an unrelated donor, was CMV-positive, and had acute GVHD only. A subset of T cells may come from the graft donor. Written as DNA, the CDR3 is TGTGCCAGCTCACCAAGGGGGAACACTGAAGCTTTCTTT. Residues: CASSPRGNTEAFF.